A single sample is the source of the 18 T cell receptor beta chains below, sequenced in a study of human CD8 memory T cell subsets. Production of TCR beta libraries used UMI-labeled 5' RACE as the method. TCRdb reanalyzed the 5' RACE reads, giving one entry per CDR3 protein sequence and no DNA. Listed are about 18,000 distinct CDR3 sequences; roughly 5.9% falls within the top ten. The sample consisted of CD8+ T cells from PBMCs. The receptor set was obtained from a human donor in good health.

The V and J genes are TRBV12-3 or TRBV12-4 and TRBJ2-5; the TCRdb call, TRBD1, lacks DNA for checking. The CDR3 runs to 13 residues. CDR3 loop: CASSLQGAETQYF.

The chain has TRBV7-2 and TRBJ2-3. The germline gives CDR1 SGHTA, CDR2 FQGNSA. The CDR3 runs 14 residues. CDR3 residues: CASSSIARADTQYF. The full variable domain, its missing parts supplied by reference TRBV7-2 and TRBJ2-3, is GAGVSQSPSNKVTEKGKDVELRCDPISGHTALYWYRQSLGQGLEFLIYFQGNSAPDKSGLPSDRFSAERTGGSVSTLTIQRTQQEDSAVYLCASSSIARADTQYFGPGTRLTVL.

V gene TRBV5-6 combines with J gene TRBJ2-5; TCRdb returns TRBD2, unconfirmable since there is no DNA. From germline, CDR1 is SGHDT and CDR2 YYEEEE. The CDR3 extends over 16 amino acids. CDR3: CASSLQTSGTTETQYF.

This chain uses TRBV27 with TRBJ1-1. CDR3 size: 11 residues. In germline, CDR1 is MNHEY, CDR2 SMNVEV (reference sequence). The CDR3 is CASTPITEAFF.

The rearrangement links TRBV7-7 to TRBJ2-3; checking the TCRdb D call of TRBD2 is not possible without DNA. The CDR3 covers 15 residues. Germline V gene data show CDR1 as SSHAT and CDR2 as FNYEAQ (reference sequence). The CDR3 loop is CASSLVAGEADTQYF. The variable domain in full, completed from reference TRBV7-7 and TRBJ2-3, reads GAGVSQSPRYKVTKRGQDVTLRCDPISSHATLYWYQQALGQGPEFLTYFNYEAQPDKSGLPSDRFSAERPEGSISTLTIQRTEQRDSAMYRCASSLVAGEADTQYFGPGTRLTVL.

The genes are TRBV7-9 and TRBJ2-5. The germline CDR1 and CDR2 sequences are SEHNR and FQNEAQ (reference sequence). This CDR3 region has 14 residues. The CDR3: CASSQEGSRETQYF.

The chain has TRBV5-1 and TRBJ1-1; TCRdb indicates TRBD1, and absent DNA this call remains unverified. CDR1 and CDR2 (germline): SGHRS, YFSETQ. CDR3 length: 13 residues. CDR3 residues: CASGTTENTEAFF. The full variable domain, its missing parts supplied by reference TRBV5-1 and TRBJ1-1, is KAGVTQTPRYLIKTRGQQVTLSCSPISGHRSVSWYQQTPGQGLQFLFEYFSETQRNKGNFPGRFSGRQFSNSRSEMNVSTLELGDSALYLCASGTTENTEAFFGQGTRLTVV.

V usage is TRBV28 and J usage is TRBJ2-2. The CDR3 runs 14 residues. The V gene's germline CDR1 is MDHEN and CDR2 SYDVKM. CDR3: CASSSTVNTGELFF.

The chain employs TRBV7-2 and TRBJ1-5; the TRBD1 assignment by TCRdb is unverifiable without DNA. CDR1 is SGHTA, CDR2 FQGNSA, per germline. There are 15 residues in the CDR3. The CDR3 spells CASSSPTGHNQPQHF.

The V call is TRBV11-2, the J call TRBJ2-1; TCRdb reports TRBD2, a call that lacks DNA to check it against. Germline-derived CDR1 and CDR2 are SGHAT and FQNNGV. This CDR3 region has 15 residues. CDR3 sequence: CASSNLASSYNEQFF.

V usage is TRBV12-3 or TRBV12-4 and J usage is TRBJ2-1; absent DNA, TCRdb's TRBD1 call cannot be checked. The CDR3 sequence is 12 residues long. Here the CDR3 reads CASSFGTGEQFF.

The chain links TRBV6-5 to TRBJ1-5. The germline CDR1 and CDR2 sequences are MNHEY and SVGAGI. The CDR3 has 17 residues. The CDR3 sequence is CASSYRREDEGNQPQHF.

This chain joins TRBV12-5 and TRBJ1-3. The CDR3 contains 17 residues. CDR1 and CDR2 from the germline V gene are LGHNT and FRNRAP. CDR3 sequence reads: CASGLPPGVLSGNTIYF.

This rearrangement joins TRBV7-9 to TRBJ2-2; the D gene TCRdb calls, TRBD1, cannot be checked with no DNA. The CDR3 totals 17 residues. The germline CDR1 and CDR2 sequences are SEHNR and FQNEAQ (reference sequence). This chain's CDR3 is CASSFNPQDPNTGELFF.

The CDR3: CASKTLGRGRHEQYF. This sequence joins TRBV6-2 or TRBV6-3 and TRBJ2-7; TCRdb lists TRBD1, though no DNA is available to test this call. This CDR3 spans 15 amino acids. Germline lookup yields CDR1 MNHEY and CDR2 SVGEGT.

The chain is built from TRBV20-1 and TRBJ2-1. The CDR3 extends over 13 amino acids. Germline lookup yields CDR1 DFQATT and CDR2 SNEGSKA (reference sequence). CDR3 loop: CSARSLSRHEQFF.

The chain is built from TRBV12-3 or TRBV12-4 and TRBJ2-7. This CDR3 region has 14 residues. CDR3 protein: CASSPIPGSYEQYF.

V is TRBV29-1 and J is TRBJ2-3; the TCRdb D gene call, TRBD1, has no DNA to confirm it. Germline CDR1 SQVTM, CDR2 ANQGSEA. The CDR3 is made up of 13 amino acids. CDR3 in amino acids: CSVGKGSTDTQYF.